The text below deals with one T cell receptor beta chain. The antigen remains unidentified. At one boundary the junction diverges from the germline segment, which might be a read error. The CDR3 extends over 13 amino acids. The germline gives CDR1 SGHAT, CDR2 FQNNGV. This sample was included in a study of tumor and adjacent non-tumor tissue in lung cancer. Overall study context: Aged roughly 30 to 76 years, patients included 9 to 11 men and about 5 women with stage I to III disease. Study-wide points: Tumor tissue had significantly higher TCR diversity than normal lung. Patients with more diverse tumor TCRs had worse survival.

Three rounds of nested PCR, following a modified ARM-PCR protocol, produced the TCRbeta library. TCRdb reprocessed the multiplex PCR reads via MiXCR and lists one record per CDR3 protein. Of some 84,000 distinct CDR3 sequences listed, 61% are singletons. The template was RNA from unsorted bulk tissue. Chemotherapy-naive patients with new lung cancer underwent thoracic surgery in China, August–November 2014. This chain links TRBV11-2 with TRBJ2-7; D is unclear. The sample was lung tumor tissue. This clonotype originated in a man in his 70s with non-small cell lung cancer. The CDR3 reads CASSADGSHEQYF. The CDR3, as DNA: TGTGCCAGCAGCGCGGACGGGTCCCACGAACAGTACTTC.